The entry below describes one T cell receptor beta chain. These data come from a study of CD8 T cells in ankylosing spondylitis. This CDR3 spans 17 amino acids. From germline, CDR1 is SGHDT and CDR2 YYEEEE. Between the trimmed V and J ends, which lost 0 bases and 3 bases, there was a span of 16 bases. TCRdb processed the 5' RACE reads anew with MiXCR; each CDR3 protein has one entry. Of 150,000 to 200,000 distinct CDR3 sequences listed, around a tenth are singletons. V usage is TRBV5-6 and J usage is TRBJ2-4; D is ambiguous. The receptor was isolated from a male donor with ankylosing spondylitis or in good health (not recorded which). Specimen: blood, either unsorted or a sorted T cell fraction (not recorded which). The CDR3: CASSLAAMTTDKNIQYF. CDR3 nucleotides: TGTGCCAGCAGCTTGGCTGCGATGACGACCGACAAAAACATTCAGTACTTC.